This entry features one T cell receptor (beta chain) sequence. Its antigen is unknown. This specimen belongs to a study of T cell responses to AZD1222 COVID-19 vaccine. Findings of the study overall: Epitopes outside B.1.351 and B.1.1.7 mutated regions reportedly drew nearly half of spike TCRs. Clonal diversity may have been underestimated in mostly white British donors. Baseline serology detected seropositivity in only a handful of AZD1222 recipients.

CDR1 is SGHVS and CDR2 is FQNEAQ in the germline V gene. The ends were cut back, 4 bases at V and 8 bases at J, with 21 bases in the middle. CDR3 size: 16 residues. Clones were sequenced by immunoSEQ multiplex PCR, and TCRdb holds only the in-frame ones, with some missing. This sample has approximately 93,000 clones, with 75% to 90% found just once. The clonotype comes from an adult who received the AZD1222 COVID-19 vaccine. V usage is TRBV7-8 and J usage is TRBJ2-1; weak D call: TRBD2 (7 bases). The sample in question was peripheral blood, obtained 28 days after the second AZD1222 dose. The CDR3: CASSSTGWGGLHEQFF. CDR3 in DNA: TGTGCCAGCAGCTCTACTGGGTGGGGGGGCCTCCATGAGCAGTTCTTC.